These 32 T cell receptor beta chains were all obtained from the same sample, sequenced in a study of lymphopenia after photon versus proton radiotherapy. The protocol was immunoSEQ multiplex PCR, while the TCRdb copy is restricted to in-frame clones and leaves out a portion. Of around 64,000 clones detected, roughly 90% appear once; the ten largest clones hold 2.2%. The sample consisted of peripheral blood, taken from a patient treated with photon-based radiotherapy. Receptors originate from a woman aged 40-49 years with cholangiocarcinoma.

The V gene is TRBV5-1, the J gene TRBJ2-2, with 8 bases matching TRBD2. Germline V CDR1 and CDR2: SGHRS, YFSETQ. The CDR3 extends over 15 amino acids. Germline trimming cut 0 bases from V and 6 bases from J; bases unmatched to any gene: 4. The chain's CDR3 is CASSLDGTRAGELFF. As DNA, the CDR3 is TGCGCCAGCAGCTTGGATGGGACTAGGGCCGGGGAGCTGTTTTTT. Based on the CDR3 plus reference TRBV5-1 and TRBJ2-2, the full variable domain is KAGVTQTPRYLIKTRGQQVTLSCSPISGHRSVSWYQQTPGQGLQFLFEYFSETQRNKGNFPGRFSGRQFSNSRSEMNVSTLELGDSALYLCASSLDGTRAGELFFGEGSRLTVL.

The genes are TRBV7-8 and TRBJ1-1; the match to TRBD1 covers 9 bases. Germline V gene lookup returns CDR1 SGHVS and CDR2 FQNEAQ. The CDR3 totals 14 residues. V gave up 5 bases and J gave up 8 bases; unmatched junction bases: 9. The CDR3 spells CASSRGQGTSEAFF. DNA of the CDR3: TGTGCCAGCAGCCGGGGACAGGGTACGTCGGAAGCTTTCTTT.

The J gene is TRBJ2-3, the V gene TRBV20-1; 7 bases match TRBD2. Germline lookup yields CDR1 DFQATT and CDR2 SNEGSKA (reference sequence). The length of the CDR3 is 11 residues. In DNA form, the CDR3 reads TGCGGAGCGGGAACGGGAGATACGCAGTATTTT. Translated, it gives CGAGTGDTQYF.

This clone was picked up one time. J is TRBJ2-7 and V is TRBV19; D is ambiguous. The CDR3 runs 14 residues. The V gene's germline CDR1 is LNHDA and CDR2 SQIVND (reference sequence). V lost 5 bases to trimming and J lost 4 bases, with 15 bases between them. CDR3 bases: TGTGCCAGTAGTCCGGACCCGGTTGTATACGAGCAGTACTTC. Encoded protein: CASSPDPVVYEQYF.

This clone was observed a handful of times. The chain recombines TRBV6-6 with TRBJ2-2, with D possibly TRBD1 on 5 matching bases. CDR1 MNHNY and CDR2 SVGAGI come from the germline V gene (reference sequence). Trimming removed 5 bases at V and 1 base at J, with 5 bases between. CDR3 length: 13 amino acids. The CDR3: CASSDRNTGELFF. The CDR3 region has the DNA TGTGCCAGCAGTGACAGGAACACCGGGGAGCTGTTTTTT.

There are a few counts of this clone. The chain combines TRBV30 with TRBJ1-6; the match to TRBD1 covers 7 bases. The V gene end was trimmed by 0 bases and the J gene end by 9 bases; junction bases not matched to a gene: 8. The CDR3 covers 15 residues. Germline V gene lookup returns CDR1 GTSNPN and CDR2 SVGIG (reference sequence). CDR3 bases: TGTGCCTGGAGTGTTACCGGGACAGACCGTTCACCCCTCCACTTT. Its protein is CAWSVTGTDRSPLHF.

The chain links TRBV11-2 to TRBJ2-1; TRBD2 matches 10 bases. The germline V gene has CDR1 SGHAT and CDR2 FQNNGV. V was clipped by 5 bases and J by 3 bases; unmatched bases: 4. The CDR3 totals 15 residues. CDR3 DNA sequence: TGTGCCAGCAGCCAGTTAGCGGGGGGCTACAATGAGCAGTTCTTC. Encoded protein: CASSQLAGGYNEQFF.

The gene calls are TRBV6-1 and TRBJ2-2, with D possibly being TRBD1 or TRBD2 (5 bases each). CDR3 size: 13 residues. CDR1 is MNHNS, CDR2 SASEGT, per germline. V lost 2 bases and J lost 9, with 10 bases in between. CDR3 region: CASSESGPRELFF. The CDR3 coding sequence is TGTGCCAGCAGTGAATCGGGACCCAGGGAGCTGTTTTTT.

The gene calls are TRBV7-2 and TRBJ2-3, with TRBD2 as a possible D gene (6 bases). Germline V gene sequence: CDR1 SGHTA, CDR2 FQGNSA. The CDR3 totals 13 residues. Trimming removed 4 bases at V and 14 bases at J, with 19 bases between. In DNA form, the CDR3 reads TGTGCCAGCAGCTGGCTAGCGACCAGCCTAGGGTATTTT. Translation gives CASSWLATSLGYF.

V gene TRBV27 combines with J gene TRBJ2-1; 13 bases map to TRBD2. The germline V gene has CDR1 MNHEY and CDR2 SMNVEV (reference sequence). The V and J ends lost 5 bases and 4 bases, in that order; junction bases with no gene match: 8. CDR3 size: 17 residues. The CDR3 nucleotides read TGTGCCAGCAGTCATAGGACTAGCGGGGGCAATTACAATGAGCAGTTCTTC. This codes for CASSHRTSGGNYNEQFF.

This chain links TRBV28 with TRBJ1-6; no reliable D call. CDR1 is MDHEN and CDR2 is SYDVKM in the germline V gene. Deletions cut 6 bases from V and 9 bases from J, with 9 bases between. The CDR3 totals 12 residues. CDR3 nucleotide sequence: TGTGCCAGCAGAGACATAGTTTCACCCCTCCACTTT. Amino acids: CASRDIVSPLHF.

The chain joins TRBV7-9 to TRBJ2-7; D remains unclear. Germline CDR1 reads SEHNR; CDR2 reads FQNEAQ (reference sequence). This CDR3 has 14 amino acids. V dropped 2 bases and J dropped 0 bases, with 8 bases sitting between them. The CDR3 nucleotides read TGTGCCAGCAGCTTACCACAGAGCTCCTACGAGCAGTACTTC. This encodes CASSLPQSSYEQYF. Using reference TRBV7-9 and TRBJ2-7 for the parts outside the CDR3, the full variable domain is DTGVSQNPRHKITKRGQNVTFRCDPISEHNRLYWYRQTLGQGPEFLTYFQNEAQLEKSRLLSDRFSAERPKGSFSTLEIQRTEQGDSAMYLCASSLPQSSYEQYFGPGTRLTVT.

This clone has just one count. The gene calls are TRBV5-4 and TRBJ1-1; 8 nucleotides match TRBD1. Germline V lookup: CDR1 SGHNT, CDR2 YYREEE (reference sequence). The CDR3 totals 15 residues. V lost 4 bases to trimming and J lost 4 bases; unmatched junction nucleotides: 9. The CDR3 nucleotides read TGTGCCAGCAGCCTCCAAGAGACAGGGGCCACTGAAGCTTTCTTT. Amino acids: CASSLQETGATEAFF.

The chain recombines TRBV7-9 with TRBJ1-6; TRBD1 might be the D (6 bases). V was trimmed by 5 bases and J by 7 bases, leaving 12 bases between them. CDR3 length: 14 amino acids. Germline V lookup: CDR1 SEHNR, CDR2 FQNEAQ (reference sequence). As DNA, the CDR3 is TGTGCCAGCAGCCAACAGGGTTACAATTCACCCCTCCACTTT. As protein: CASSQQGYNSPLHF.

This chain joins TRBV30 and TRBJ1-5, with D tentatively TRBD1 (6 bases). Trimming cost V 0 bases and J 0 bases, with 12 bases left between them. Germline V gives CDR1 GTSNPN, CDR2 SVGIG (reference sequence). This CDR3 is built from 16 residues. CDR3 residues: CAWSVNGGPSNQPQHF. CDR3 bases: TGTGCCTGGAGTGTAAATGGGGGCCCTAGCAATCAGCCCCAGCATTTT. Based on the CDR3 plus reference TRBV30 and TRBJ1-5, the full variable domain is SQTIHQWPATLVQPVGSPLSLECTVEGTSNPNLYWYRQAAGRGLQLLFYSVGIGQISSEVPQNLSASRPQDRQFILSSKKLLLSDSGFYLCAWSVNGGPSNQPQHFGDGTRLSIL.

This chain links TRBV6-5 with TRBJ1-1; 7 positions agree with TRBD1. The junction had 10 bases not matched to a gene; V was cut back by 2 bases and J by 4 bases. Germline lookup yields CDR1 MNHEY and CDR2 SVGAGI. The length of the CDR3 is 16 residues. CDR3 sequence reads: CASSYGQGGATTEAFF. The CDR3 nucleotides read TGTGCCAGCAGTTACGGGCAGGGGGGTGCGACCACTGAAGCTTTCTTT.

DNA for the CDR3: TGTGCCAGCAGTTTCACAGGGGGGAACACTGAAGCTTTCTTT. It codes for CASSFTGGNTEAFF. V gene TRBV27 combines with J gene TRBJ1-1; TRBD1 agrees at 8 bases. Germline V lookup: CDR1 MNHEY, CDR2 SMNVEV (reference sequence). V lost 3 bases, J lost 1 base, and 1 base stayed unmatched. The CDR3 is 14 amino acids.

The V and J genes are TRBV28 and TRBJ2-5, with 10 bases that match TRBD2. The CDR3 totals 16 residues. The germline V gene encodes CDR1 MDHEN and CDR2 SYDVKM. J lost 1 base, V lost 6 bases, and 8 bases had no gene match. The DNA of the CDR3 is TGTGCCAGCAGCCCCCCGGGACTAGCGATCCAAGAGACCCAGTACTTC. This sequence encodes CASSPPGLAIQETQYF. The entire variable domain, with the rest obtained from reference TRBV28 and TRBJ2-5, is as follows: DVKVTQSSRYLVKRTGEKVFLECVQDMDHENMFWYRQDPGLGLRLIYFSYDVKMKEKGDIPEGYSVSREKKERFSLILESASTNQTSMYLCASSPPGLAIQETQYFGPGTRLLVL.

The chain combines TRBV4-3 with TRBJ2-1; 7 nucleotides line up with TRBD2. V trimming: 0 bases; J trimming: 8 bases; junction bases outside the gene matches: 4. CDR3 length: 14 residues. The V gene's germline CDR1 is LGHNA and CDR2 YSLEER. The CDR3 reads CASSQDGGDDEQFF. CDR3 bases: TGCGCCAGCAGCCAAGATGGGGGGGATGATGAGCAGTTCTTC.

The chain links TRBV19 to TRBJ1-2, with D uncertain. The CDR3 is 14 residues long. Trimming took 6 bases from V and 4 from J, leaving 15 bases between them. Germline V gives CDR1 LNHDA, CDR2 SQIVND (reference sequence). CDR3 protein: CASSTPGDSYGYTF. CDR3 in DNA: TGTGCCAGTAGCACCCCTGGGGATTCCTATGGCTACACCTTC.

The genes are TRBV28 and TRBJ2-7; either TRBD1 or TRBD2 may fit D (5 bases each). Germline V gene lookup returns CDR1 MDHEN and CDR2 SYDVKM. The CDR3 runs 12 residues. The ends were cut back, 9 bases at V and 4 bases at J, with 13 bases in the middle. The CDR3 loop is CASLGTAYEQYF. CDR3 DNA sequence: TGTGCCAGTCTAGGGACCGCGTACGAGCAGTACTTC.

In its sample, this clone was seen once. The chain employs TRBV29-1 and TRBJ2-4, with D perhaps TRBD2 (6 bases). V was pared by 3 bases and J by 8 bases, with 11 bases between. The germline CDR1 and CDR2 sequences are SQVTM and ANQGSEA. The CDR3 has 12 residues. The CDR3 loop is CSVDTGVDIQYF. CDR3 nucleotide sequence: TGCAGCGTTGATACGGGGGTGGACATTCAGTACTTC.

The chain uses TRBV25-1 and TRBJ2-7; D is possibly TRBD1 (6 bases). This CDR3 contains 17 residues. From germline, CDR1 is MGHDK and CDR2 SYGVNS. Trimming cost V 3 bases and J 2 bases, with 20 bases left between them. CDR3 in amino acids: CASSDLTRGTATYEQYF. CDR3 in DNA: TGTGCCAGCAGTGATCTCACAAGGGGGACGGCCACCTACGAGCAGTACTTC.

Regarding this clone: This same CDR3 is encoded by further DNA sequences in the sample. This sequence joins TRBV27 and TRBJ2-7; tentative D call: TRBD1 (5 bases). CDR3 length: 13 residues. From germline, CDR1 is MNHEY and CDR2 SMNVEV (reference sequence). V gave up 5 bases and J gave up 2 bases, with 10 bases separating them. As DNA, the CDR3 is TGTGCCAGCAGTCGCGACAGCACCTACGAGCAGTACTTC. It encodes CASSRDSTYEQYF.

The chain joins TRBV28 to TRBJ2-1, with D perhaps matching TRBD2 (5 bases). Germline V gives CDR1 MDHEN, CDR2 SYDVKM. The V and J ends lost 2 bases and 12 bases respectively, with 8 bases between them. The CDR3 runs 11 residues. CDR3 in amino acids: CASSLARGQFF. The CDR3 DNA reads TGTGCCAGCAGTTTAGCCCGGGGGCAGTTCTTC.

The chain carries TRBV30 and TRBJ2-3; no clear D gene. V shed 0 bases and J shed 7 bases, with 8 bases lying between them. CDR3 length: 12 amino acids. The germline gives CDR1 GTSNPN, CDR2 SVGIG (reference sequence). The CDR3 coding sequence is TGTGCCTGGAGTGTTCTTCTGAATACGCAGTATTTT. Translating it yields CAWSVLLNTQYF.

V is TRBV9 and J is TRBJ1-1, with TRBD1 identical over 8 bases. Germline loops: CDR1 SGDLS, CDR2 YYNGEE. The CDR3 covers 13 residues. After removal of 3 bases from V and 6 bases from J, the junction contained 4 bases not matched to a gene. As DNA, the CDR3 is TGTGCCAGCAGCGAGACGGACAGGGCTGAAGCTTTCTTT. Its translation is CASSETDRAEAFF.

V is TRBV4-2 and J is TRBJ1-6; no definite D call. Trimming took off 2 bases at V and 8 bases at J, with 25 bases between the two ends. Germline lookup yields CDR1 LGHNA and CDR2 YNFKEQ. The CDR3 covers 19 residues. The CDR3 sequence is CASSQLLHPSTAGDSPLHF. The DNA of the CDR3 is TGTGCCAGCAGCCAACTCCTCCACCCCAGCACAGCGGGCGATTCACCCCTCCACTTT.

The chain couples TRBV10-3 to TRBJ1-4; D is ambiguous. The CDR3 is 10 residues long. Germline assignment: CDR1 ENHRY and CDR2 SYGVKD. Trimming removed 9 bases from V and 5 bases from J, with 4 bases in between. The DNA for the CDR3 is TGTGCCATTGGAAATGAAAAACTGTTTTTT. As protein: CAIGNEKLFF.

The V gene is TRBV19, the J gene TRBJ2-2; no clear D gene. Trimming removed 10 bases from V and 3 bases from J, with 15 bases in between. From germline, CDR1 is LNHDA and CDR2 SQIVND (reference sequence). CDR3 size: 14 residues. As DNA, the CDR3 is TGTGCCACCGGGTTGGGCAGCTACACCGGGGAGCTGTTTTTT. Protein: CATGLGSYTGELFF.

The rearrangement joins TRBV7-2 to TRBJ1-2; 9 bases line up with TRBD1. The J segment lost 6 bases and the V segment lost 3 bases, leaving 8 bases of the junction unmatched. The germline CDR1 and CDR2 sequences are SGHTA and FQGNSA. CDR3 length: 15 amino acids. The CDR3 DNA follows: TGTGCCAGCAGCTTGGAGGGGACAGGGTCTAATGGCTACACCTTC. Translated: CASSLEGTGSNGYTF.

The V gene is TRBV19, the J gene TRBJ1-1; a possible D gene is TRBD1 (5 bases). This CDR3 region has 14 residues. Germline lookup yields CDR1 LNHDA and CDR2 SQIVND (reference sequence). The V end lost 0 bases, the J end lost 6 bases, and 11 bases lay between the germline ends. The CDR3 DNA is TGTGCCAGTAGTATAGATTTGCGGGGCGCTGAAGCTTTCTTT. It encodes CASSIDLRGAEAFF. Combining the CDR3 with reference TRBV19 and TRBJ1-1 gives the whole variable domain DGGITQSPKYLFRKEGQNVTLSCEQNLNHDAMYWYRQDPGQGLRLIYYSQIVNDFQKGDIAEGYSVSREKKESFPLTVTSAQKNPTAFYLCASSIDLRGAEAFFGQGTRLTVV.